The text below deals with one T cell receptor beta chain. The antigen remains undetermined. The sample originates from a study of CD8+CD57+ T cells in acquired aplastic anemia. Study-level points and caveats: Around 30 sequences, all CD8+ CDR3, were shared between patients and controls.

For CDR3 and TCR beta VDJ profiling, genomic DNA was the template used. Each CDR3 protein gets one entry after TCRdb re-called the reads with MiXCR. The sample has about 180,000 distinct CDR3 sequences, approximately 48% seen once. Germline loops: CDR1 MGHDK, CDR2 SYGVNS. V shed 3 bases and J shed 2 bases, with 11 bases lying between them. The CDR3 contains 16 residues. Sequencing was done on patients that had shown CD8+CD57+ cell expansion by flow cytometry. The patients, all of them, had severe acquired aplastic anemia. Blood samples were obtained from patients who had received no prior therapy. Sequencing was done on a sample of sorted CD4+, CD8+, or CD8+CD57+ T cells (not recorded which) from PBMCs. The sequence was collected from a human donor with aplastic anemia. The chain uses TRBV25-1 and TRBJ2-6; TRBD1 is a possible D gene (5 bases). The CDR3 protein is CASSEPQGTGANVLTF. The CDR3 region has the DNA TGTGCCAGCAGTGAGCCCCAGGGCACTGGGGCCAACGTCCTGACTTTC.